This entry lists 12 T cell receptor beta chains sequenced from one sample in a study of shared clonotypes between healthy human individuals (dated by TCRdb to the early 2020s). CD8 naive samples were obtained by positive selection for CCR7 among CD45RO-negative cells, yielding a CD45RA+CCR7+ population from which TemRA cells were excluded. Libraries were constructed by the immunoSEQ multiplex PCR assay. TCRdb provides this immuneACCESS table in a form limited to in-frame rearrangements. Some clones are lacking; in checked studies, under half of them reflect an unresolved V gene, and why the rest are absent is not known. The sample table contains millions of clones; only one count was recorded for around 96% of them. Jointly, the top ten make up 0.9% to 1.3% of the sample. Sequenced sample: naive CD8+ T cells sorted from blood. The cell subset or site label here, explained by the study, means: CD45RA+CCR7+. The receptors here all came from a man aged 18 to 30 in good health.

The chain employs TRBV4-1 and TRBJ2-2, with D perhaps TRBD1 (6 bases). V lost 4 bases and J 1 base, leaving 7 bases between the germline ends. The germline gives CDR1 MGHRA, CDR2 YSYEKL. The CDR3 is 14 residues long. The CDR3 sequence is CASSPDRNTGELFF. CDR3 sequence (DNA): TGCGCCAGCAGCCCGGACAGGAACACCGGGGAGCTGTTTTTT.

The genes are TRBV5-4 and TRBJ2-7, with TRBD1 matching over 8 bases. The CDR3 contains 15 residues. V lost 0 bases, J lost 7 bases, and 9 bases stayed unmatched. Per germline, CDR1 SGHNT and CDR2 YYREEE (reference sequence). Written as DNA, the CDR3 is TGTGCCAGCAGCTTGGGTGTTCAGGGGGCGGAAGAGCAGTACTTC. It codes for CASSLGVQGAEEQYF.

The chain couples TRBV5-4 to TRBJ1-2; 10 nucleotides match TRBD1. Germline CDR1 is SGHNT and CDR2 is YYREEE (reference sequence). V trimming: 0 bases; J trimming: 8 bases; junction bases outside the gene matches: 7. This CDR3 comprises 15 residues. The CDR3: CASSLVAGTGDGYTF. The DNA of the CDR3 is TGTGCCAGCAGCTTGGTCGCCGGGACAGGGGACGGCTACACCTTC.

This sequence joins TRBV2 and TRBJ1-2; no firm D call. The ends were cut back, 4 bases at V and 5 bases at J, with 8 bases in the middle. Germline assignment: CDR1 SNHLY and CDR2 FYNNEI. The CDR3 has 12 residues. In nucleotides, the CDR3 is TGTGCCAGCAGTGGAGCACCGTATGGCTACACCTTC. Encoded protein: CASSGAPYGYTF.

V is TRBV28 and J is TRBJ2-5; D unresolved. This CDR3 comprises 14 residues. Looked up from germline, CDR1 is MDHEN and CDR2 is SYDVKM. Trimming stripped 1 base from V and 2 bases from J, with 8 bases between. CDR3 sequence: CASSLLPRQETQYF. As DNA, the CDR3 is TGTGCCAGCAGTTTATTGCCGCGACAAGAGACCCAGTACTTC.

CDR3 residues: CASSPGTSEAYEQYF. Written as DNA, the CDR3 is TGTGCCAGCAGCCCAGGGACTAGCGAGGCCTACGAGCAGTACTTC. The chain carries TRBV9 and TRBJ2-7; 10 bases agree with TRBD2. CDR3 size: 15 residues. The trim removed 4 bases at V and 2 bases at J, leaving 6 bases unmatched. CDR1 and CDR2 from the germline V gene are SGDLS and YYNGEE.

The CDR3 DNA reads as TGTGCCAGCAGCTTAAGCCTAGATGAGCAGTTCTTC. Translating it yields CASSLSLDEQFF. The chain combines TRBV13 with TRBJ2-1; D is undetermined. The CDR3 has 12 residues. Germline lookup yields CDR1 PRHDT and CDR2 FYEKMQ (reference sequence). Between the trimmed V and J ends, which lost 2 bases and 8 bases, there was a span of 7 bases.

The gene calls are TRBV11-2 and TRBJ2-7; 8 bases align to TRBD2. CDR3 length: 13 amino acids. V trimming: 8 bases; J trimming: 5 bases; junction bases outside the gene matches: 8. The germline V gene has CDR1 SGHAT and CDR2 FQNNGV. CDR3 amino acids: CASEGAGGNEQYF. Here the CDR3 DNA reads TGTGCCAGCGAAGGGGCGGGAGGCAACGAGCAGTACTTC.

The V and J genes are TRBV9 and TRBJ1-2, with D possibly matching TRBD1 (6 bases). Deletions cut 0 bases from V and 4 bases from J, with 10 bases between. Looked up from germline, CDR1 is SGDLS and CDR2 is YYNGEE. The CDR3 contains 14 residues. This chain's CDR3 is CASSVEAGVYGYTF. CDR3 DNA: TGTGCCAGCAGCGTAGAAGCAGGGGTCTATGGCTACACCTTC. The variable domain in full, with the rest retrieved from reference TRBV9 and TRBJ1-2, is DSGVTQTPKHLITATGQRVTLRCSPRSGDLSVYWYQQSLDQGLQFLIQYYNGEERAKGNILERFSAQQFPDLHSELNLSSLELGDSALYFCASSVEAGVYGYTFGSGTRLTVV.

The chain has TRBV27 and TRBJ1-2; no clear D gene. Trimming cost V 0 bases and J 3 bases, with 11 bases left between them. Germline V gives CDR1 MNHEY, CDR2 SMNVEV (reference sequence). The CDR3 consists of 15 residues. For the CDR3, the DNA is TGTGCCAGCAGTTTATCGATGTGGGCAGACTATGGCTACACCTTC. It specifies CASSLSMWADYGYTF.

The chain joins TRBV6-6 to TRBJ1-2, with 7 bases lining up with TRBD1. Germline CDR1 is MNHNY and CDR2 is SVGAGI (reference sequence). CDR3 length: 14 amino acids. V dropped 6 bases and J dropped 6; count of bases not matched to a gene: 10. Written as DNA, the CDR3 is TGTGCCAGCAGACGCGGACAGGACGGAGATGGCTACACCTTC. It codes for CASRRGQDGDGYTF.

The J gene is TRBJ1-1, the V gene TRBV4-1; TRBD1 aligns across 7 bases. The ends lost 5 bases at V and 1 base at J; junction bases unmatched: 4. From germline, CDR1 is MGHRA and CDR2 YSYEKL. The CDR3 spans 14 residues. The CDR3 sequence: CASSTRDRNTEAFF. DNA of the CDR3: TGCGCCAGCAGCACCCGGGACAGGAACACTGAAGCTTTCTTT.